This T cell receptor (beta chain) was captured by sequencing in a study of OX40 agonist ivuxolimab in advanced cancers. The wider study: Patients were around 83% male with ages roughly 23 to 90, mean approximately 58.

Clones were read by immunoSEQ multiplex PCR, and TCRdb kept only the in-frame ones, dropping some. Of about 100,000 clones in the sample, less than 95% were seen once. CDR1 is SGHTA, CDR2 FQGNSA, per germline. The CDR3 is 14 amino acids. Trimming stripped 6 bases from V and 0 bases from J, with 12 bases between. Concerning this clone itself: The antigen remains undetermined.

Overall study findings and caveats: Also present in some nonresponders was a low level of normalized T-cell clonal expansion.

The TCR was taken from an adult with an advanced solid tumor such as melanoma, head and neck, liver or kidney cancer. The gene calls are TRBV7-2 and TRBJ2-7, with D perhaps TRBD1 or TRBD2 (6 bases each). Sample: CD4+ or CD8+ T cells sorted from blood, taken in a trial of the OX40 agonist ivuxolimab. CDR3 protein: CASRQGLSSYEQYF. CDR3 sequence (DNA): TGTGCCAGCAGACAGGGACTCAGCTCCTACGAGCAGTACTTC.